The clone carrying this TCR beta chain was detected many times. What it binds is not known. The source of the sample is a study of T-cell memory formation after mild COVID-19. General study results and limits: SARS-CoV-2 specificity was not confirmed for second-wave clones peaking on day 37. CD4+ contracting clones were found mainly in CM and EM, and CD8+ ones in EMRA. Whereas later expanders leaned CD4+, clones contracting day 15 to 85 showed a balanced CD4/CD8 makeup.

Constant-segment primers and 5'RACE yielded cDNA libraries for TCR alpha and TCR beta, each carrying sample barcodes and UMIs. TCRdb fed the 5' RACE reads into MiXCR, producing one record per CDR3 protein. The data contain more than 450,000 distinct CDR3 sequences, over 15% of them seen just once; the ten biggest clones take up about 12%. The germline V gene encodes CDR1 MNHEY and CDR2 SMNVEV (reference sequence). There are 11 residues in the CDR3. The V gene lost 8 bases and the J gene lost 4 bases, with 6 bases spanning the gap. The chain joins TRBV27 to TRBJ1-5; D gene unclear. The TCR was taken from an adult woman who had mild COVID-19 (a few samples of this study predate the infection). Cell type and time point are not known. Sequencing was performed on PBMCs or a T cell subset sorted from them (not recorded which). DNA of the CDR3: TGTGCCAGCGGGTCGAATCAGCCCCAGCATTTT. It translates to CASGSNQPQHF.